This TCR beta chain was sequenced for a study of blood T cell repertoires in COVID-19. Looking at the study overall: Samples representing acute and convalescent COVID-19 were sourced from the United States, Italy and Spain. Sources were T cells, B-cell-depleted T cells, or PBMCs; the material itself was cDNA or gDNA.

There are 15 residues in the CDR3. Germline assignment: CDR1 SEHNR and CDR2 FQNEAQ (reference sequence). Trimming cost V 1 base and J 6 bases, with 13 bases left between them. This clone was observed a handful of times. Authors' methods: Scientists estimated how many nucleated cells there were by amplifying reference gene primers. Produced via immunoSEQ multiplex PCR; TCRdb's table is partial and in-frame only. V, J and clone size are taken as reported in that table, and D and trimming were inferred from the DNA itself. The repertoire consists of around 190,000 clones, with approximately 85% occurring once and the leading ten covering under 9.5%.

Specimen: peripheral blood. The chain uses TRBV7-9 and TRBJ1-5, with TRBD1 as a possible D gene (6 bases). The source is a woman aged 60-70 years with acute or convalescent COVID-19. The CDR3, as DNA: TGTGCCAGCAGCTTAGGCCCGGGGGGGGCTCAGCCCCAGCATTTT. Translating gives CASSLGPGGAQPQHF. Based on the CDR3 plus reference TRBV7-9 and TRBJ1-5, the full variable domain is DTGVSQNPRHKITKRGQNVTFRCDPISEHNRLYWYRQTLGQGPEFLTYFQNEAQLEKSRLLSDRFSAERPKGSFSTLEIQRTEQGDSAMYLCASSLGPGGAQPQHFGDGTRLSIL.